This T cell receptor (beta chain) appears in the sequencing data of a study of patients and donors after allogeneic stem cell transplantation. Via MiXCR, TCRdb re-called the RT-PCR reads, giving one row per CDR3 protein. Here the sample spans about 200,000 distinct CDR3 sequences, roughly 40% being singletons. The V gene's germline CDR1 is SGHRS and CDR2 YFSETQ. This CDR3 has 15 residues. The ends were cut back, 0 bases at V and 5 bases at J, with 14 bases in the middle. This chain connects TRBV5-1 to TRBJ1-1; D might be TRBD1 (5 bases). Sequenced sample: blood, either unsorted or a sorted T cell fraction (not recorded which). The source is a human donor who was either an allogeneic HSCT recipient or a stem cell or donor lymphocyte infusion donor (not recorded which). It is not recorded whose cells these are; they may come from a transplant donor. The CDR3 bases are TGCGCCAGCAGCTTGGTGGGGCAGGTTAATACTGAAGCTTTCTTT. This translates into CASSLVGQVNTEAFF.